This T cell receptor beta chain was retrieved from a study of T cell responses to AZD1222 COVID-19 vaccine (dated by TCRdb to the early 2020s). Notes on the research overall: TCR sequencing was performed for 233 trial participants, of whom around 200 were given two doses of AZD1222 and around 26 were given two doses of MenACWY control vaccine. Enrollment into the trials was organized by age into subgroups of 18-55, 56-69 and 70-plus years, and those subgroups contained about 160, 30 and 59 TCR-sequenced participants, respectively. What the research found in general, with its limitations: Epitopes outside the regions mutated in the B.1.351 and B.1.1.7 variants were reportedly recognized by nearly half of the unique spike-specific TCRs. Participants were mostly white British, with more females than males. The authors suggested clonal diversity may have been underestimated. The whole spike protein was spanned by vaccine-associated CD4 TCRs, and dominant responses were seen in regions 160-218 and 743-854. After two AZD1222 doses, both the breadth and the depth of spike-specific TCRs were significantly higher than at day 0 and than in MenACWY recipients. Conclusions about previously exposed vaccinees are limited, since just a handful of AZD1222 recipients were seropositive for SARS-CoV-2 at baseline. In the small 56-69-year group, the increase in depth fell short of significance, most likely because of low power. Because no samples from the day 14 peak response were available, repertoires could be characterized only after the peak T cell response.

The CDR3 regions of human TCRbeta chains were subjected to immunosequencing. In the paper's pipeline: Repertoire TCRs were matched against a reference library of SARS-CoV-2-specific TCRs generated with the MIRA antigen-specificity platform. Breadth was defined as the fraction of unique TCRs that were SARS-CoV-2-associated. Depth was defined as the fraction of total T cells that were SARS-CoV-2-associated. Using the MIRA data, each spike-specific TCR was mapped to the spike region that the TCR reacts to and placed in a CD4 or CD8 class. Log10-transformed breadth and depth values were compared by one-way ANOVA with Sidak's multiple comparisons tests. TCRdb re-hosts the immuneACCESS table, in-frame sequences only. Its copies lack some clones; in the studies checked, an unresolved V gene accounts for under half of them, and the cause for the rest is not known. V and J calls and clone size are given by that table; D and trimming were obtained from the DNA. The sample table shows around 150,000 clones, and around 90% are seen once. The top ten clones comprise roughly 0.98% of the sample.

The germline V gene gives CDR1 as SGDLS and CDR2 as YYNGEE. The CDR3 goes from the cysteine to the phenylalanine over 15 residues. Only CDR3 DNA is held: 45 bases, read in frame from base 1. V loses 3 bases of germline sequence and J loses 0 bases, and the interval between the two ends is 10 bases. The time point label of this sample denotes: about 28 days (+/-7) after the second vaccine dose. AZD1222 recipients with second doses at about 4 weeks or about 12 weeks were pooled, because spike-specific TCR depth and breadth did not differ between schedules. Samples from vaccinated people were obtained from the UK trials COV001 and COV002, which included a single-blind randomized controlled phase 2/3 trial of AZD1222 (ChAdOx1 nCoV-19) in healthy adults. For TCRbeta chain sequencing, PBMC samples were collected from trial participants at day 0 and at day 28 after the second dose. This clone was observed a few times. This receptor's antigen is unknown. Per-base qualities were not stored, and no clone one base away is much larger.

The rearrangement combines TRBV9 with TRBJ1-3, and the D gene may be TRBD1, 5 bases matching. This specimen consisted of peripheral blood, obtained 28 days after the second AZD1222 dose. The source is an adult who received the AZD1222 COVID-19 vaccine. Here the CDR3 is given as CASSGTGHSGNTIYF. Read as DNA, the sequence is TGTGCCAGCAGCGGAACAGGCCACTCTGGAAACACCATATATTTT. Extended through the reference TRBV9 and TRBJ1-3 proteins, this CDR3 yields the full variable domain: DSGVTQTPKHLITATGQRVTLRCSPRSGDLSVYWYQQSLDQGLQFLIQYYNGEERAKGNILERFSAQQFPDLHSELNLSSLELGDSALYFCASSGTGHSGNTIYFGEGSWLTVV.